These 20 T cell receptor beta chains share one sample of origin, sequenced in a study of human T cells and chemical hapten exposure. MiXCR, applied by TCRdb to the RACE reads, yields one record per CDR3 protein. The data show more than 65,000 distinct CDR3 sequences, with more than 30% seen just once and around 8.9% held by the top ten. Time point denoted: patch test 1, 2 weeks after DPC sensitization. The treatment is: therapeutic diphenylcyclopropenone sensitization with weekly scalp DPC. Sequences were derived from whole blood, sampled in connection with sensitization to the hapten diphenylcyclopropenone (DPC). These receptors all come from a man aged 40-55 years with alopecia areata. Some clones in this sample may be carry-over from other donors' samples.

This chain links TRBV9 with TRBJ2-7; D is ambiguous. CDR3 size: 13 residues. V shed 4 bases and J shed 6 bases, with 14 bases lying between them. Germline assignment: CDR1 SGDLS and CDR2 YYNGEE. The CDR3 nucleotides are TGTGCCAGCAGCCCCGGACCCACGACCGAGCAGTACTTC. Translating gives CASSPGPTTEQYF.

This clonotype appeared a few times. As DNA, the CDR3 is TGTGCCAGCAGTTCCTCCGGCGTTAGGACTGAAGCTTTCTTT. Encoded protein: CASSSSGVRTEAFF. The chain couples TRBV12-3 or TRBV12-4 to TRBJ1-1; D uncertain. Trimming took off 4 bases at V and 5 bases at J, with 14 bases between the two ends. This CDR3 spans 14 amino acids.

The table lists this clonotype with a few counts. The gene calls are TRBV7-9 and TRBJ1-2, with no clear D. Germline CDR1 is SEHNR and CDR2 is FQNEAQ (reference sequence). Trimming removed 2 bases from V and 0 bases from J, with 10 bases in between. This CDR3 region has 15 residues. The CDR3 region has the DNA TGTGCCAGCAGCTTATATGCAGGCACTAACTATGGCTACACCTTC. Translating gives CASSLYAGTNYGYTF.

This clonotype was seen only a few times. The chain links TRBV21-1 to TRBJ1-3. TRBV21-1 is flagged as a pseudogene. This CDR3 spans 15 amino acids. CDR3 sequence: CASSPVRPSGNTIYF. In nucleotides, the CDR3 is TGTGCCAGCAGCCCAGTCCGGCCGTCTGGAAACACCATATATTTT.

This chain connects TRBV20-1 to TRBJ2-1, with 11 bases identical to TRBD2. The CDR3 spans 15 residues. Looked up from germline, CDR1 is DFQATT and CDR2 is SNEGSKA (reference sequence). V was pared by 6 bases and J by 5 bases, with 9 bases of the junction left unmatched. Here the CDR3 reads CSAALAGGIDNEQFF. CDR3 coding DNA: TGCAGTGCCGCCCTAGCGGGAGGAATTGACAATGAGCAGTTCTTC.

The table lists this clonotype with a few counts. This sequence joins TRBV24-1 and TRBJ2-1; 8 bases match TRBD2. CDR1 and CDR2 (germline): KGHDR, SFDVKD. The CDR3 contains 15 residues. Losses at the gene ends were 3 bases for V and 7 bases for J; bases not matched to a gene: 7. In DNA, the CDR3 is TGTGCCACCAGTGATCCGGGACTAGGAAGTAATGAGCAGTTCTTC. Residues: CATSDPGLGSNEQFF.

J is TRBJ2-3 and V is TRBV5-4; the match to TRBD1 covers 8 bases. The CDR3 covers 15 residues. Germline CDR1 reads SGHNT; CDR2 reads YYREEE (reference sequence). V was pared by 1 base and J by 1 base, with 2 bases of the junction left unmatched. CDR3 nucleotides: TGTGCCAGCAGCTTGTCGGGACAGGGCACAGATACGCAGTATTTT. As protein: CASSLSGQGTDTQYF.

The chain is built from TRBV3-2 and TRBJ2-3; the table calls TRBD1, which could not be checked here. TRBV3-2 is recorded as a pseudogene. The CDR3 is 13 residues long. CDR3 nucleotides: TGTGCCAGCAGCTCCCGGGGCAGAGATACGCAGTATTTT. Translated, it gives CASSSRGRDTQYF.

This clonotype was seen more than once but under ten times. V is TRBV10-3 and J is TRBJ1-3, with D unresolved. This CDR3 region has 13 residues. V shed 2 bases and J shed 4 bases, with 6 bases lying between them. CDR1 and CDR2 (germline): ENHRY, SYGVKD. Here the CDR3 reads CAISEAGGNTIYF. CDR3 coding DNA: TGTGCCATCAGTGAGGCCGGCGGAAACACCATATATTTT.

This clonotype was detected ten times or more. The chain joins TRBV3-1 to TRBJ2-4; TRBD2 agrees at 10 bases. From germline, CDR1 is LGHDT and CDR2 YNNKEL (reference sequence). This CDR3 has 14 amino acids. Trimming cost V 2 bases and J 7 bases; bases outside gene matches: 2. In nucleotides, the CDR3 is TGTGCCAGCAGCCAACTAGCGGGAGCGAACATTCAGTACTTC. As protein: CASSQLAGANIQYF.

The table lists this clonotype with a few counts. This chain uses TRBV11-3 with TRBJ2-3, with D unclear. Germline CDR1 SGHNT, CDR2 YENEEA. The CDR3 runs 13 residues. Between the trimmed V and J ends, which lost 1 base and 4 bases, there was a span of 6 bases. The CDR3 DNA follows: TGTGCCAGCAGCTTAGGATCGTCAGATACGCAGTATTTT. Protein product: CASSLGSSDTQYF.

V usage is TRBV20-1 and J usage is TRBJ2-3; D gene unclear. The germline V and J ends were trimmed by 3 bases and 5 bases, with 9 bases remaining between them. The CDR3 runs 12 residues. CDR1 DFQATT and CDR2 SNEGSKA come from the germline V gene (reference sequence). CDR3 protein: CSASLTGDTQYF. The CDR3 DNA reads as TGCAGTGCTAGTCTGACTGGAGATACGCAGTATTTT.

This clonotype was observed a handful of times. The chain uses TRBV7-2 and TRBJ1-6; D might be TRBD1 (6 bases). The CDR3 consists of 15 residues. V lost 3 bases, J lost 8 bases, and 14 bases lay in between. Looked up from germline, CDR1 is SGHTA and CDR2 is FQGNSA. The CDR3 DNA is TGTGCCAGCAGCTTTGTCGGGGGCAAAGATTCACCCCTCCACTTT. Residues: CASSFVGGKDSPLHF.

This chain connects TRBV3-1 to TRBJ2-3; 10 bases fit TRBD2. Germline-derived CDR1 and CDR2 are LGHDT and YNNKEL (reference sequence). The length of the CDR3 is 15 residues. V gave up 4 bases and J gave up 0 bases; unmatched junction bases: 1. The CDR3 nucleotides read TGTGCCAGCAGCCCGACTAGCGGGAGCACAGATACGCAGTATTTT. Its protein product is CASSPTSGSTDTQYF.

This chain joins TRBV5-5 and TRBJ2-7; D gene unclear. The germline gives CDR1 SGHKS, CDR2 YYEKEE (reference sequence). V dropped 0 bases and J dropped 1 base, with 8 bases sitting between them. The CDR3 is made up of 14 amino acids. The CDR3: CASSLEADSYEQYF. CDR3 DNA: TGTGCCAGCAGCTTGGAGGCGGATTCCTACGAGCAGTACTTC.

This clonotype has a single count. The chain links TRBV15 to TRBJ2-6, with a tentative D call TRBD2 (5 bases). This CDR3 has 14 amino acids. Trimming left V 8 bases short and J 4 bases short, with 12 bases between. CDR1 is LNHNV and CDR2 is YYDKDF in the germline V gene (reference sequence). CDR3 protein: CATEGSRGANVLTF. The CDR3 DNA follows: TGTGCCACCGAGGGCTCGAGGGGGGCCAACGTCCTGACTTTC.

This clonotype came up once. The CDR3 nucleotides read TGTGCCAGCAGCTTAGGGACAGCGGGACAGGGCTACGAGCAGTACTTC. Translation gives CASSLGTAGQGYEQYF. The chain is built from TRBV7-9 and TRBJ2-7; 9 bases map to TRBD1. CDR3 length equals 16 residues. Germline CDR1 and CDR2: SEHNR and FQNEAQ (reference sequence). V lost 1 base, J lost 3 bases, and 7 bases stayed unmatched.

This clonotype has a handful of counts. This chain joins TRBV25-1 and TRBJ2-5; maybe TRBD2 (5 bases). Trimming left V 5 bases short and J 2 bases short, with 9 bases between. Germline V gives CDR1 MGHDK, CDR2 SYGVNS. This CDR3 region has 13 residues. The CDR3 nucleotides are TGTGCCAGCAGTAGAGGGTCTCAAGAGACCCAGTACTTC. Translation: CASSRGSQETQYF.

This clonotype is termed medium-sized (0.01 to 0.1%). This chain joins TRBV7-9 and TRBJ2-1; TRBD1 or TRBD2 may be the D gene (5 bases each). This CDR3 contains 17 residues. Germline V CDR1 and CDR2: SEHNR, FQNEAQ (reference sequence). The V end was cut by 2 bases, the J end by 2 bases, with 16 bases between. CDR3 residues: CASSLSGTSSTYNEQFF. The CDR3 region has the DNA TGTGCCAGCAGCTTATCAGGGACCTCATCTACCTACAATGAGCAGTTCTTC.

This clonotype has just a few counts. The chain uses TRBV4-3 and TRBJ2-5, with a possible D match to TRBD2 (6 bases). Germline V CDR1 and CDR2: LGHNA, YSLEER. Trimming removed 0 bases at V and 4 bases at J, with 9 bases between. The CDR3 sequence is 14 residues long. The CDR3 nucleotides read TGCGCCAGCAGCCAAGATTTCGGGGGAGAGACCCAGTACTTC. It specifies CASSQDFGGETQYF.